The next 29 T cell receptor beta chains were all read from a single sample in a study of blood T cells in healthy people across ages. Together with a sample-barcoded 5' primer, a J-beta primer mix was included in a second PCR lasting roughly 6 to 12 cycles. TCRdb redid the calling of the 5' RACE reads with MiXCR, one entry per CDR3 protein. The sample has fewer than 800,000 distinct CDR3 sequences; approximately 29% are singletons. Sequenced: blood. The receptors here all came from a woman aged 80 or older in good health.

This clonotype was counted between two and nine times. Just one base apart from a much larger clone, this may be a read error. This chain connects TRBV7-2 to TRBJ2-7, with 8 bases aligning to TRBD1. This CDR3 region has 15 residues. Germline loops: CDR1 SGHTA, CDR2 FQGNSA. V shed 5 bases and J 7 bases; nucleotides not matched to a gene: 13. Written as DNA, the CDR3 is TGTGCCAGCAGCCCCGGCGACAGGGGAGGTGGTGAGCAGTACTTC. This codes for CASSPGDRGGGEQYF.

This clonotype showed up just a few times. A much larger clone sits a single nucleotide away, making a read error possible. The chain combines TRBV20-1 with TRBJ1-1, with D maybe TRBD1 (6 bases). There are 14 residues in the CDR3. V shed 1 base and J shed 0 bases, with 9 bases lying between them. Germline CDR1 and CDR2: DFQATT and SNEGSKA (reference sequence). The CDR3 is CSARVGTLNTEAFF. The CDR3 coding sequence is TGCAGTGCTAGAGTGGGGACACTGAACACTGAAGCTTTCTTT.

The chain links TRBV6-1 to TRBJ2-7; D not resolved. CDR1 is MNHNS and CDR2 is SASEGT in the germline V gene. V was cut by 0 bases and J by 2 bases, with 5 bases left in between. The CDR3 is 13 amino acids. As DNA, the CDR3 is TGTGCCAGCAGTGAAGCCCTCACCTACGAGCAGTACTTC. Residues: CASSEALTYEQYF.

This clonotype was detected ten times or more. This chain links TRBV12-5 with TRBJ1-1; weak D call: TRBD1 (5 bases). The CDR3 loop spans 17 amino acids. Germline assignment: CDR1 LGHNT and CDR2 FRNRAP. V lost 0 bases and J lost 1, with 15 bases in between. The CDR3 protein is CASGLVLAGSTNTEAFF. The CDR3, as DNA: TGTGCTAGTGGTTTGGTACTGGCAGGGAGTACGAACACTGAAGCTTTCTTT.

This clonotype was counted ten times or more. The chain carries TRBV20-1 and TRBJ1-2; D is perhaps TRBD1 (5 bases). There are 13 residues in the CDR3. Deletions cut 0 bases from V and 6 bases from J, with 11 bases between. Germline V gene data show CDR1 as DFQATT and CDR2 as SNEGSKA (reference sequence). The CDR3 is CSAREGTADGYTF. The CDR3 DNA reads TGCAGTGCTAGAGAGGGGACTGCCGATGGCTACACCTTC.

Turning to this clonotype: This may stem from a read error, because a much larger clone lies one nucleotide away. The chain has TRBV10-3 and TRBJ1-2, with a tentative D call TRBD1 (5 bases). Germline V lookup: CDR1 ENHRY, CDR2 SYGVKD. The CDR3 runs to 12 residues. CDR3 sequence: CSISGTLGGYTF. CDR3 in DNA: TGTTCCATCAGCGGGACGCTCGGTGGCTACACCTTC.

The rearrangement joins TRBV7-9 to TRBJ1-6; no definite D call. The V gene lost 5 bases and the J gene lost 3 bases, with 14 bases spanning the gap. The CDR3 loop spans 16 amino acids. The germline V gene encodes CDR1 SEHNR and CDR2 FQNEAQ (reference sequence). The CDR3 bases are TGTGCCAGCAGCCACCGGGCAGGTCTCTATAATTCACCCCTCCACTTT. The encoded protein is CASSHRAGLYNSPLHF.

The V and J genes are TRBV30 and TRBJ2-1; 10 bases fit TRBD2. V lost 1 base, J lost 8 bases, and 8 bases stayed unmatched. Germline-derived CDR1 and CDR2 are GTSNPN and SVGIG (reference sequence). The CDR3 has 15 residues. The CDR3 DNA sequence: TGTGCCTGGAGTGGGGGACTAGCGTCGCGCGATGAGCAGTTCTTC. Translation: CAWSGGLASRDEQFF.

As regards this clonotype: This sequence may be a read error, since a much larger clone differs from it by one base. This chain uses TRBV6-5 with TRBJ2-6; D is possibly TRBD1 or TRBD2 (5 bases each). CDR1 and CDR2 (germline): MNHEY, SVGAGI. CDR3 length equals 12 residues. Here the CDR3 DNA reads TGTGCCACCACATCCGGGGCCAACGTCCCGACTTTC. Protein: CATTSGANVPTF.

In this sample, this clonotype turned up many times. The rearrangement joins TRBV18 to TRBJ2-7; TRBD1 aligns across 7 bases. The CDR3 spans 14 residues. V lost 3 bases to trimming and J lost 5 bases; unmatched junction nucleotides: 7. Germline V lookup: CDR1 KGHSH, CDR2 LQKENI. This chain's CDR3 is CASSPGQEWHEQYF. CDR3 bases: TGTGCCAGCTCACCCGGACAGGAATGGCACGAGCAGTACTTC.

This clonotype occurred many times. The rearrangement links TRBV15 to TRBJ2-7; tentatively, D is TRBD2 (6 bases). CDR3 length equals 12 residues. The V end was cut by 0 bases, the J end by 10 bases, with 10 bases between. The V gene's germline CDR1 is LNHNV and CDR2 YYDKDF (reference sequence). CDR3 sequence (DNA): TGTGCCACCAGCAGAGATCGGGGGAGACAGTACTTC. Translating gives CATSRDRGRQYF.

Comments on this clonotype: A much larger clone sits a single nucleotide away, making a read error possible. The CDR3 region is CASSQSTGSHYGYTF. The CDR3 nucleotides are TGTGCCAGCAGCCAATCGACAGGGAGCCACTATGGCTACACCTTC. The V call is TRBV3-1, the J call TRBJ1-2; TRBD1 aligns across 7 bases. This CDR3 region has 15 residues. The trim removed 2 bases at V and 3 bases at J, leaving 6 bases unmatched. CDR1 is LGHDT and CDR2 is YNNKEL in the germline V gene (reference sequence).

At least ten counts were recorded for this clonotype. The chain uses TRBV9 and TRBJ2-7; D is ambiguous. V was shortened by 3 bases and J by 1 base, with 11 bases between the two germline ends. The CDR3 is 14 amino acids. Per germline, CDR1 SGDLS and CDR2 YYNGEE. For the CDR3, the DNA is TGTGCCAGCAGCGCGGATCTTGGTTCCTACGAGCAGTACTTC. Protein: CASSADLGSYEQYF.

For this clonotype: At one boundary the junction diverges from the germline segment, which might be a read error. V and J are TRBV11-2 and TRBJ1-1, with 9 nucleotides matching TRBD1. The CDR3 consists of 15 residues. CDR1 is SGHAT, CDR2 FQNNGV, per germline. In DNA, the CDR3 is TGTGCCCGCAGCCCAGGACAGGGGTGGGACACTGAGGCTTTCTTT. This gives the protein CARSPGQGWDTEAFF.

This clonotype was counted at least ten times. V usage is TRBV20-1 and J usage is TRBJ2-5; tentatively, D is TRBD1 or TRBD2 (5 bases each). The germline gives CDR1 DFQATT, CDR2 SNEGSKA (reference sequence). V lost 5 bases and J lost 0, with 10 bases in between. CDR3 length: 13 amino acids. The CDR3 reads CSAGGRYQETQYF. CDR3 in DNA: TGCAGTGCTGGGGGACGGTACCAAGAGACCCAGTACTTC.

This clonotype was found many times. The genes are TRBV28 and TRBJ2-7; 7 nucleotides line up with TRBD1. V gave up 3 bases and J gave up 3 bases; unmatched junction bases: 11. The CDR3 runs to 16 residues. CDR1 is MDHEN and CDR2 is SYDVKM in the germline V gene. CDR3 DNA: TGTGCCAGCAGTTTCCCAGCCGGGACAGCCCTCTACGAGCAGTACTTC. This gives the protein CASSFPAGTALYEQYF.

This clonotype was recorded at least ten times. The rearrangement joins TRBV7-2 to TRBJ2-1; D is tentatively TRBD1 or TRBD2 (5 bases each). The CDR3 has 14 amino acids. Deletions cut 3 bases from V and 7 bases from J, with 13 bases between. Germline V gene sequence: CDR1 SGHTA, CDR2 FQGNSA. Here the CDR3 DNA reads TGTGCCAGCAGCTTGGGGGTCTACTCAAATGAGCAGTTCTTC. As protein: CASSLGVYSNEQFF.

The chain is built from TRBV7-9 and TRBJ2-3; D remains ambiguous. In germline, CDR1 is SEHNR, CDR2 FQNEAQ (reference sequence). V lost 0 bases to trimming and J lost 14 bases, with 15 bases between them. The CDR3 has 13 amino acids. The CDR3, as DNA: TGTGCCAGCAGCTTAGCGGGCGAGACCTTATGGTATTTT. It codes for CASSLAGETLWYF. Filled out from reference TRBV7-9 and TRBJ2-3, the complete variable domain reads DTGVSQNPRHKITKRGQNVTFRCDPISEHNRLYWYRQTLGQGPEFLTYFQNEAQLEKSRLLSDRFSAERPKGSFSTLEIQRTEQGDSAMYLCASSLAGETLWYFGPGTRLTVL.

In this sample, this clonotype turned up many times. This sequence joins TRBV6-2 or TRBV6-3 and TRBJ2-7, with no clear D. The CDR3 spans 12 residues. CDR1 MNHEY and CDR2 SVGEGT come from the germline V gene. V was shortened by 2 bases and J by 6 bases, with 8 bases between the two germline ends. This CDR3 is CASSYDWSEQYF. The CDR3 region has the DNA TGTGCCAGCAGTTACGACTGGAGCGAGCAGTACTTC.

As regards this clonotype: One end of the junction varies from germline; a read error may be responsible. V usage is TRBV12-3 or TRBV12-4 and J usage is TRBJ1-6; D remains ambiguous. The CDR3 has 16 residues. In DNA form, the CDR3 reads TGTGTCAGCAGTTTCGCCCCACGCTATGGGTCCTCACCCCTCCACTTT. It yields the protein CVSSFAPRYGSSPLHF.

Concerning this clonotype itself: Given a much more abundant clone one base away, this may be a read error. V and J are TRBV27 and TRBJ1-1, with 10 nucleotides matching TRBD1. V gave up 5 bases and J gave up 6 bases; unmatched junction bases: 12. The CDR3 has 16 residues. Germline CDR1 reads MNHEY; CDR2 reads SMNVEV (reference sequence). This CDR3 reads CASSHQGQGKGAEAFF. CDR3 nucleotides: TGTGCCAGCAGTCACCAGGGACAGGGGAAGGGGGCTGAAGCTTTCTTT.

This clonotype has a handful of counts. This chain uses TRBV18 with TRBJ2-7; either TRBD1 or TRBD2 may supply D (5 bases each). The J call may be in error: the DNA end matches TRBJ2-5 better. Germline V lookup: CDR1 KGHSH, CDR2 LQKENI. The CDR3 loop spans 13 amino acids. CDR3 nucleotide sequence: TGTGCCAGCTCACCAGGGACGCACGAGACCCAGTACTTC. Translating it yields CASSPGTHETQYF.

To note about this clonotype: Being one base from a much bigger clone, this may be a read error. The chain employs TRBV10-3 and TRBJ2-1; TRBD2 matches at 9 bases. Germline V gives CDR1 ENHRY, CDR2 SYGVKD. The CDR3 runs 16 residues. The CDR3 DNA reads as TGTGCCCTCAGTGAAACGCGACTAGCGGCTGGAAATGAGCAGTTCTTC. It translates to CALSETRLAAGNEQFF.

The chain combines TRBV20-1 with TRBJ1-2; D is perhaps TRBD1 (6 bases). Trimming removed 1 base from V and 8 bases from J, with 20 bases in between. This CDR3 is built from 15 residues. In germline, CDR1 is DFQATT, CDR2 SNEGSKA (reference sequence). CDR3 sequence reads: CSARGPDSLQSGYTF. The CDR3 region has the DNA TGCAGTGCTAGAGGTCCGGACAGTCTTCAAAGCGGCTACACCTTC.

This clonotype appeared a few times. A read error may produce the germline difference seen at one junction end. The chain recombines TRBV28 with TRBJ1-6, with D unclear. The CDR3 contains 12 residues. CDR1 MDHEN and CDR2 SYDVKM come from the germline V gene. CDR3 in amino acids: CASSDPNSPPHF. The CDR3 DNA is TGTGCCAGCAGCGACCCGAATTCACCCCCCCACTTT. The full variable domain, in which reference TRBV28 and TRBJ1-6 provide the parts outside the CDR3, is DVKVTQSSRYLVKRTGEKVFLECVQDMDHENMFWYRQDPGLGLRLIYFSYDVKMKEKGDIPEGYSVSREKKERFSLILESASTNQTSMYLCASSDPNSPPHFGNGTRLTVT.

About this clonotype itself: Just one base apart from a much larger clone, this may be a read error. The J gene is TRBJ2-2, the V gene TRBV12-3 or TRBV12-4, with 9 nucleotides matching TRBD1. The CDR3 loop spans 13 amino acids. V was pared by 6 bases and J by 7 bases, with 3 bases of the junction left unmatched. CDR3: CASRQGAVGELFF. CDR3 nucleotide sequence: TGTGCCAGCAGACAGGGGGCGGTCGGGGAGCTGTTTTTT.

In its sample, this clonotype was seen many times. The V call is TRBV29-1, the J call TRBJ2-3; a possible D gene is TRBD2 (6 bases). The CDR3 has 15 amino acids. Per the germline V gene, CDR1 is SQVTM and CDR2 is ANQGSEA. V dropped 7 bases and J dropped 1 base, with 18 bases sitting between them. Written as DNA, the CDR3 is TGCAGCGCTACGGGACTCCTGAGAGGCACAGATACGCAGTATTTT. Translation: CSATGLLRGTDTQYF.

This clonotype appeared many times. This chain uses TRBV14 with TRBJ2-7; D possibly corresponds to TRBD1 (6 bases). CDR3 length equals 12 residues. In germline, CDR1 is SGHDN, CDR2 FVKESK. Trimming left V 5 bases short and J 6 bases short, with 11 bases between. The chain's CDR3 is CASSTHRVEQYF. CDR3 bases: TGTGCCAGCAGCACCCACAGGGTCGAGCAGTACTTC.

This chain connects TRBV28 to TRBJ1-1, with 7 nucleotides matching TRBD1. The V gene's germline CDR1 is MDHEN and CDR2 SYDVKM. V lost 5 bases to trimming and J lost 11 bases; unmatched junction nucleotides: 5. The CDR3 totals 11 residues. Here the CDR3 reads CASSTDRVAFF. The CDR3 DNA sequence: TGTGCCAGCAGTACAGACAGGGTTGCTTTCTTT. The full variable domain, in which reference TRBV28 and TRBJ1-1 provide the parts outside the CDR3, is DVKVTQSSRYLVKRTGEKVFLECVQDMDHENMFWYRQDPGLGLRLIYFSYDVKMKEKGDIPEGYSVSREKKERFSLILESASTNQTSMYLCASSTDRVAFFGQGTRLTVV.